These 16 T cell receptor beta chains share one sample of origin, sequenced in a study of blood T cell repertoires in COVID-19. Measured with immunoSEQ multiplex PCR; TCRdb has only the in-frame clones, and not every one. Found here are about 210,000 clones, 65% to 90% of them singletons; the top ten hold 3.8%. The sample was PBMCs or T cells enriched from blood (not recorded which). These receptors all stem from a woman aged 40 to 55 with acute COVID-19.

In this sample, this clone turned up a few times. The chain employs TRBV29-1 and TRBJ2-7, with D tentatively TRBD1 (6 bases). Germline CDR1 SQVTM, CDR2 ANQGSEA. Trimming shortened V by 1 base and J by 5 bases, and 9 bases separated the two germline ends. This CDR3 comprises 12 residues. The CDR3 loop is CSVEGNRDEQYF. The CDR3 nucleotides read TGCAGCGTTGAAGGAAACAGGGACGAGCAGTACTTC.

This rearrangement joins TRBV3-1 (or the pseudogene TRBV3-2) to TRBJ1-2; TRBD1 agrees at 7 bases. Germline V CDR1 and CDR2: LGHDT, YNNKEL (reference sequence). The CDR3 runs 14 residues. V shed 4 bases, J shed 5 bases, and the junction held 7 bases outside the gene matches. The chain's CDR3 is CASSRMDRLYGYTF. The CDR3 DNA reads as TGTGCCAGCAGCCGGATGGACAGGCTATATGGCTACACCTTC.

In regard to this clone: An end of the junction differs from the germline gene, which may be a read error. The chain is built from TRBV4-1 and TRBJ1-1, with a weak D call TRBD1 (5 bases). The CDR3 is made up of 17 amino acids. Germline values: CDR1 MGHRA, CDR2 YSYEKL. The CDR3 here is CASRQARAWGVNTEAFF. The CDR3 DNA is TGCGCCAGCAGACAAGCCCGGGCCTGGGGCGTGAACACTGAAGCTTTCTTT.

The gene calls are TRBV5-5 and TRBJ1-1, with 7 bases that match TRBD1. This CDR3 has 14 amino acids. Looked up from germline, CDR1 is SGHKS and CDR2 is YYEKEE (reference sequence). With V trimmed by 3 bases and J by 6 bases, 8 bases remained unmatched. The CDR3 sequence is CASSSYRGTAEAFF. DNA of the CDR3: TGTGCCAGCAGCTCCTACAGGGGAACGGCTGAAGCTTTCTTT. The full variable domain, its missing parts supplied by reference TRBV5-5 and TRBJ1-1, is DAGVTQSPTHLIKTRGQQVTLRCSPISGHKSVSWYQQVLGQGPQFIFQYYEKEERGRGNFPDRFSARQFPNYSSELNVNALLLGDSALYLCASSSYRGTAEAFFGQGTRLTVV.

The chain employs TRBV19 and TRBJ2-7; possible D gene TRBD2, 5 bases. V was shortened by 3 bases and J by 0 bases, with 24 bases between the two germline ends. The CDR3 is 19 residues long. Germline CDR1 is LNHDA and CDR2 is SQIVND (reference sequence). The CDR3, as DNA: TGTGCCAGTAGTATGGAATTAAGCGGCACCGTCAAGAGCTCCTACGAGCAGTACTTC. It yields the protein CASSMELSGTVKSSYEQYF.

The V and J genes are TRBV24-1 and TRBJ2-3; maybe TRBD2 (6 bases). The length of the CDR3 is 16 residues. CDR1 is KGHDR and CDR2 is SFDVKD in the germline V gene. Trimming cost V 3 bases and J 4 bases, with 16 bases left between them. The CDR3 sequence is CATSDGTYGTPDTQYF. The CDR3 DNA sequence: TGTGCCACCAGTGATGGTACCTACGGGACTCCAGATACGCAGTATTTT.

This clone was counted once. The chain joins TRBV27 to TRBJ1-5, with D unresolved. Germline V gene data show CDR1 as MNHEY and CDR2 as SMNVEV (reference sequence). The length of the CDR3 is 14 residues. The V end was cut by 6 bases, the J end by 0 bases, with 9 bases between. As DNA, the CDR3 is TGTGCCAGCAGCCCTTTCTCTAGCAATCAGCCCCAGCATTTT. It translates to CASSPFSSNQPQHF.

This CDR3 reads CASSLLQGADTQYF. DNA for the CDR3: TGTGCCAGCTCACTGCTACAGGGGGCAGATACGCAGTATTTT. The chain is built from TRBV18 and TRBJ2-3; 8 bases fit TRBD1. V was clipped by 4 bases and J by 4 bases; unmatched bases: 4. The CDR3 extends over 14 amino acids. Germline assignment: CDR1 KGHSH and CDR2 LQKENI. The full variable domain, in which reference TRBV18 and TRBJ2-3 provide the parts outside the CDR3, is NAGVMQNPRHLVRRRGQEARLRCSPMKGHSHVYWYRQLPEEGLKFMVYLQKENIIDESGMPKERFSAEFPKEGPSILRIQQVVRGDSAAYFCASSLLQGADTQYFGPGTRLTVL.

The chain employs TRBV4-3 and TRBJ2-3; 9 bases agree with TRBD2. The CDR3 loop spans 16 amino acids. Germline V lookup: CDR1 LGHNA, CDR2 YSLEER. J lost 6 bases, V lost 1 base, and 8 bases had no gene match. The DNA of the CDR3 is TGCGCCAGCAGCCAAGGGGGAACTAGCGGGTCCGATACGCAGTATTTT. This sequence encodes CASSQGGTSGSDTQYF.

V and J are TRBV4-1 and TRBJ2-7; perhaps TRBD1 as D (6 bases). The CDR3 is 14 amino acids. V dropped 2 bases and J dropped 2 bases, with 10 bases sitting between them. Germline V CDR1 and CDR2: MGHRA, YSYEKL. The DNA of the CDR3 is TGCGCCAGCAGCCAAATACAGGGACCCTACGAGCAGTACTTC. Translation: CASSQIQGPYEQYF.

The V gene is TRBV28, the J gene TRBJ2-7, with TRBD1 matching over 9 bases. V lost 4 bases, J lost 5 bases, and 6 bases stayed unmatched. The CDR3 has 14 residues. CDR1 and CDR2 (germline): MDHEN, SYDVKM. CDR3: CASSSRRTGDEQYF. The CDR3 DNA follows: TGTGCCAGCAGTTCCAGGCGGACAGGGGACGAGCAGTACTTC.

The rearrangement links TRBV18 to TRBJ1-1, with no clear D. V shed 6 bases and J shed 11 bases, with 13 bases lying between them. Per germline, CDR1 KGHSH and CDR2 LQKENI. The CDR3 contains 11 residues. CDR3 sequence (DNA): TGTGCCAGCTCCCCAAAAACGGAGGCTTTCTTT. Translating it yields CASSPKTEAFF.

This sequence joins TRBV11-2 and TRBJ2-7, with TRBD1 matching 7 bases. V trimming: 5 bases; J trimming: 6 bases; junction bases outside the gene matches: 4. The CDR3 runs to 12 residues. The germline CDR1 and CDR2 sequences are SGHAT and FQNNGV. In DNA form, the CDR3 reads TGTGCCAGCAGCCGGAACAGGGGCGAGCAGTACTTC. Its translation is CASSRNRGEQYF.

V gene TRBV6-2 or TRBV6-3 combines with J gene TRBJ1-1, with 7 bases lining up with TRBD1. The CDR3 spans 16 residues. The germline gives CDR1 MNHEY, CDR2 SVGEGT. After removal of 6 bases from V and 0 bases from J, the junction contained 10 bases not matched to a gene. The CDR3 region is CASSFSRQGLNTEAFF. The CDR3 DNA reads as TGTGCCAGCAGCTTCTCCCGACAGGGCTTGAACACTGAAGCTTTCTTT.

This rearrangement joins TRBV27 to TRBJ2-3, with D possibly matching TRBD2 (6 bases). This CDR3 spans 15 amino acids. CDR1 and CDR2 from the germline V gene are MNHEY and SMNVEV (reference sequence). Trimming cost V 5 bases and J 6 bases, with 18 bases left between them. The DNA of the CDR3 is TGTGCCAGCAGTCCCTCGGGGCTGACTAGGGATACGCAGTATTTT. Translating gives CASSPSGLTRDTQYF.

The chain is built from TRBV7-2 and TRBJ2-1; perhaps TRBD2 as D (6 bases). This CDR3 contains 13 residues. Trimming took off 5 bases at V and 10 bases at J, with 15 bases between the two ends. Germline-derived CDR1 and CDR2 are SGHTA and FQGNSA. In DNA, the CDR3 is TGTGCCAGCAGCCCTTTAGCGGCGAAGGAGCAGTTCTTC. Its translation: CASSPLAAKEQFF.